Listed below are T cell receptor beta chains from one sample, sequenced in a study of shared clonotypes between healthy human individuals. Some clones are missing from TCRdb's copy, which holds only in-frame ones; the method was immunoSEQ multiplex PCR. The sample records a few million clones, 80% to 95% being singletons. The source material was naive CD4+ T cells from PBMCs. These receptors were obtained from a man aged 18-30 years in good health. Some clones in this sample may be carry-over from other donors' samples. Each CDR3 is given without its conserved first and last residue. The D gene is left open where the match is weak. Rows may omit the clone size; those that give it use once, few, many or a size class.

>TRBV7-9|TRBJ2-2|few|.
ASSLLVGAGELF
>TRBV9|TRBJ2-7|.|TRBD2
ASSAGGEGSYEQY
>TRBV5-4|TRBJ1-3|.|.
ASSPTGNGNTIY
>TRBV18|TRBJ1-1|once|TRBD1
ASSPAGGRNTEAF
>TRBV7-9|TRBJ1-6|.|.
ASSPRSYSPLH
>TRBV23-1|TRBJ2-7|.|.
ASQSTIVYEQY
>TRBV11-2|TRBJ2-7|.|TRBD2
ASSPGLASDEQY
>TRBV9|TRBJ2-5|.|TRBD2
ASSLRRLAAEETQY
>TRBV14|TRBJ2-6|.|.
ASSQVGANVLT
>TRBV11-2|TRBJ2-5|.|TRBD1
ASSPEGARRETQY
>TRBV21-1|TRBJ2-2|.|.
ASNVTAGELF
>TRBV29-1|TRBJ2-1|.|.
SVGRRLHNEQF
>TRBV5-4|TRBJ2-2|.|TRBD2
ASSRAGGTGELF
>TRBV28|TRBJ1-3|.|.
ASSLVSNGNTIY
>TRBV9|TRBJ1-3|.|.
ASSGDLGARGNTIY
>TRBV29-1|TRBJ2-7|.|.
SVDSTGEQY
>TRBV7-9|TRBJ1-4|.|TRBD1
ASSAPGQGHEKLF
>TRBV5-5|TRBJ2-7|once|TRBD2
ASRPGLAGEGTYEQY
>TRBV7-9|TRBJ1-2|.|.
ASSLAAQFGYT
>TRBV7-9|TRBJ2-5|.|.
ASSLRRDGTQY
>TRBV6-5|TRBJ1-3|.|.
ASSRVDSGNTIY
>TRBV29-1|TRBJ2-2|.|TRBD1
SATGGAGTGELF
>TRBV10-3|TRBJ2-1|.|.
AISADSYNEQF
>TRBV7-2|TRBJ2-1|.|TRBD1
ASSYRQGAYNEQF
>TRBV5-1|TRBJ2-6|.|.
ASSLLAWIGANVLT
>TRBV27|TRBJ2-7|.|.
ASSFRVPGHNYEQY
>TRBV4-2|TRBJ2-7|.|.
ASSQDPATRMTVYEQY
>TRBV28|TRBJ2-1|.|.
ASSLEERGEQF
>TRBV6-1|TRBJ1-3|.|TRBD1
AGLDRAGNTIY
>TRBV5-4|TRBJ2-7|.|TRBD1
ASSFGQGTEEQY
>TRBV28|TRBJ1-1|.|.
ASRTPGTDPRTF
>TRBV4-2|TRBJ2-1|.|.
ASSEPSTYNEQF
>TRBV28|TRBJ1-2|.|.
ASTSSGVYGYT
>TRBV27|TRBJ2-1|.|TRBD1
ASSLLGQGTNNEQF
>TRBV2|TRBJ1-5|few|.
ASSERQGLNQPQH
>TRBV6-6|TRBJ1-5|.|.
ASLREGSNQPQH
>TRBV30|TRBJ2-7|.|.
AWIEKGLASRHEQY
>TRBV5-1|TRBJ2-2|.|.
ASALSRLADTGELF
>TRBV27|TRBJ2-7|.|.
ASSPAAFPSYEQY
>TRBV11-2|TRBJ2-1|.|TRBD2
ASSLGIGLAGGDEQF
>TRBV6-6|TRBJ2-5|.|TRBD2
ASILAGAVGEQY
>TRBV5-4|TRBJ1-1|.|.
ASSLVEDTEAF
>TRBV9|TRBJ2-2|.|TRBD1
ASSVAQTGGFGELF
>TRBV5-1|TRBJ1-5|.|.
ASSLAGLLGQPQH
>TRBV9|TRBJ2-3|.|TRBD2
ASSSAGDTDTQY
>TRBV29-1|TRBJ2-3|.|.
SVGGKHTDTQY
>TRBV5-3|TRBJ2-7|.|.
ARSWSPRRGVYEQY